This TCR beta chain stems from a study of cytomegalovirus exposure and HLA in healthy donors. Primers for the PCR totalled 60 Vbeta and 13 Jbeta. Assay: immunoSEQ multiplex PCR; the TCRdb copy retains only in-frame clones and omits some. The repertoire holds about 140,000 clones, with about a tenth as singletons. Notes on the study in general: Sequencing likely generated an artifact that appeared as a cluster of highly shared sequence variants. Later analysis found that TCR beta chains associated with HLA were more clonally expanded than other, equally common chains.

Turning to this clone: Its specificity is unknown.

Material for sequencing was PBMCs. The origin of this receptor is a male donor in good health and CMV-seronegative.

Here the CDR3 reads CASSSNPGTGTGANVLTF. CDR3 coding DNA: TGCGCCAGCAGCTCCAACCCGGGGACAGGGACCGGGGCCAACGTCCTGACTTTC. V and J are TRBV5-1 and TRBJ2-6; the match to TRBD1 covers 9 bases. V trimming: 3 bases; J trimming: 4 bases; junction bases outside the gene matches: 11. Germline CDR1 reads SGHRS; CDR2 reads YFSETQ. This CDR3 comprises 18 residues.